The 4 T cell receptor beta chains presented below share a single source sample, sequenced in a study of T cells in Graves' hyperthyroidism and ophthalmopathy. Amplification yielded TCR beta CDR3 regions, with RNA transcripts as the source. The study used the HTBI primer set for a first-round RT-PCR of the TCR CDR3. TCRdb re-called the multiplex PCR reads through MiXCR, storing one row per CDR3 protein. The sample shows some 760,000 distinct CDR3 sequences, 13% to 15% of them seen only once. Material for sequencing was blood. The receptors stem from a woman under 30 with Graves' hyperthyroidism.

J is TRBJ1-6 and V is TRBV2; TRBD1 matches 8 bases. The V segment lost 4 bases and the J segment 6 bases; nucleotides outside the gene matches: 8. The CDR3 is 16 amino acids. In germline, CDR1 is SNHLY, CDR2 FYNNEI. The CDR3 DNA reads TGTGCCAGCAGTGCTATCACCCAGGGGGCTAATTCACCCCTCCACTTT. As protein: CASSAITQGANSPLHF.

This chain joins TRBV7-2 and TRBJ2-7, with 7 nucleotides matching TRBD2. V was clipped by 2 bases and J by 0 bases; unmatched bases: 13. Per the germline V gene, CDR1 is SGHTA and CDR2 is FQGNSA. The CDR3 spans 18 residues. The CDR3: CASSLFSVSSGASYEQYF. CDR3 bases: TGTGCCAGCAGCTTATTTTCGGTTTCCAGCGGGGCCTCCTACGAGCAGTACTTC. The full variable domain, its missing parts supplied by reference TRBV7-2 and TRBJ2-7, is GAGVSQSPSNKVTEKGKDVELRCDPISGHTALYWYRQSLGQGLEFLIYFQGNSAPDKSGLPSDRFSAERTGGSVSTLTIQRTQQEDSAVYLCASSLFSVSSGASYEQYFGPGTRLTVT.

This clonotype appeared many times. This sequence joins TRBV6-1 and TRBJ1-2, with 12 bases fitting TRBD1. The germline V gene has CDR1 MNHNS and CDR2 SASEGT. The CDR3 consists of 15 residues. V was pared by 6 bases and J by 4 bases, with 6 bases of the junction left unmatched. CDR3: CASRGQGAGVYGYTF. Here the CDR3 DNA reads TGTGCCAGCAGGGGACAGGGGGCAGGGGTCTATGGCTACACCTTC.

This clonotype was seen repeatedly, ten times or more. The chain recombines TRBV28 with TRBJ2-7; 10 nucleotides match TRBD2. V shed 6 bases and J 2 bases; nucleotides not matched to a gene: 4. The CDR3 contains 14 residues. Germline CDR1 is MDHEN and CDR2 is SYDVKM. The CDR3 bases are TGTGCCAGCAGCGAGCGGGAGGGCGCCTACGAGCAGTACTTC. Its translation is CASSEREGAYEQYF.